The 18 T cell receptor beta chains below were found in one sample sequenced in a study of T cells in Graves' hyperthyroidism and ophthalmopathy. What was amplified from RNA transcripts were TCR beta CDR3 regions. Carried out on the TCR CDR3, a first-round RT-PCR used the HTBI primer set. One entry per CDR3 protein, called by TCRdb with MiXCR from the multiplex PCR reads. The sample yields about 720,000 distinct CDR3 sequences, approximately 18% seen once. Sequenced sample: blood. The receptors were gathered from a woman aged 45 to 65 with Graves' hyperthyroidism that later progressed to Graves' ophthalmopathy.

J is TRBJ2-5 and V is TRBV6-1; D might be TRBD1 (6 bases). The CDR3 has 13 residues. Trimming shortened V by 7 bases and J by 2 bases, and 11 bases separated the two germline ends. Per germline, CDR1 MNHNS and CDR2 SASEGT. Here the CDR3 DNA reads TGTGCCAGCAAAAGACAGGTACAAGAGACCCAGTACTTC. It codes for CASKRQVQETQYF.

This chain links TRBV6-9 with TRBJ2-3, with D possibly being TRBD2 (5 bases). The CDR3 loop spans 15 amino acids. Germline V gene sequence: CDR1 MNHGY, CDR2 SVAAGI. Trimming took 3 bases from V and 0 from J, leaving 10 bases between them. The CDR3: CASSYEGTSTDTQYF. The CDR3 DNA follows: TGTGCCAGCAGTTACGAGGGAACTAGCACAGATACGCAGTATTTT.

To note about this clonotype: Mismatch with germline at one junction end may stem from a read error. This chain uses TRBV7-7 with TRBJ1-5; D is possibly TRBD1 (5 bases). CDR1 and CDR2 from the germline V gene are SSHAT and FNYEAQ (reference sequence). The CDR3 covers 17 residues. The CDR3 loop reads CASSLGHYRRACQPQHF. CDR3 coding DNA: TGTGCTAGCAGCTTAGGACATTACCGCAGGGCTTGTCAGCCCCAGCATTTT. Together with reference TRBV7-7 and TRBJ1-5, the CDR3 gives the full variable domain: GAGVSQSPRYKVTKRGQDVTLRCDPISSHATLYWYQQALGQGPEFLTYFNYEAQPDKSGLPSDRFSAERPEGSISTLTIQRTEQRDSAMYRCASSLGHYRRACQPQHFGDGTRLSIL.

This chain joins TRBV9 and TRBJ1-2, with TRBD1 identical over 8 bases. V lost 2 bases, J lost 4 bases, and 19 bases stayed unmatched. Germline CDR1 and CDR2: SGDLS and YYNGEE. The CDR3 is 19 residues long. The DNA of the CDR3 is TGTGCCAGCAGCGTGTCCCACCGGGGACAGGCGAAATCCCTCTATGGCTACACCTTC. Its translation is CASSVSHRGQAKSLYGYTF.

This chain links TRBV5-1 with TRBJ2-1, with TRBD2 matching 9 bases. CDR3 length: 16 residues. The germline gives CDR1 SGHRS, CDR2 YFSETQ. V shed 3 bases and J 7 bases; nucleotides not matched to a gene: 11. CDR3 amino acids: CASSYTVGTSSNEQFF. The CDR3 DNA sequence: TGCGCCAGCAGCTACACCGTTGGGACTAGCAGTAATGAGCAGTTCTTC.

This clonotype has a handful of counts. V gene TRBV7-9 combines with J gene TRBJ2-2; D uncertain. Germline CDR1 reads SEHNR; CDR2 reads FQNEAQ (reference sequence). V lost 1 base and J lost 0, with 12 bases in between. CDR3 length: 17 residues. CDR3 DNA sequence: TGTGCCAGCAGCTTAGGGGGTCAAGGAGCGAACACCGGGGAGCTGTTTTTT. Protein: CASSLGGQGANTGELFF.

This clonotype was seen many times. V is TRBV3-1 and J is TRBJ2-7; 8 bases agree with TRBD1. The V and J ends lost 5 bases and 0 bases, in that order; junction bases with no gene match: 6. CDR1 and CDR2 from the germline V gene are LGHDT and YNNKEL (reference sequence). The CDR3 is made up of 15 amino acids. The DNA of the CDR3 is TGTGCCAGCAGCAGCCGGGACAGGTACTCCTACGAGCAGTACTTC. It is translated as CASSSRDRYSYEQYF.

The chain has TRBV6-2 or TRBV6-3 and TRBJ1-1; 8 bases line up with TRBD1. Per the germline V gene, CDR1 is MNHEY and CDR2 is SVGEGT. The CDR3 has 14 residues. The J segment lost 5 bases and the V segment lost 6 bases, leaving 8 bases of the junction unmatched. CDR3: CASSPTGVLTEAFF. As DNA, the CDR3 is TGTGCCAGCAGCCCGACAGGGGTTCTTACTGAAGCTTTCTTT.

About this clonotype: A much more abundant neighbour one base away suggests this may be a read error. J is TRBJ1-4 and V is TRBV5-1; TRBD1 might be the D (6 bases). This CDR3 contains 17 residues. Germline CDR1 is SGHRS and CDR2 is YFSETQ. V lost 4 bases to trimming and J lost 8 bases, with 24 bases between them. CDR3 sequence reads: CASSGGDGYPVREKLFF. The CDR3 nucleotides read TGCGCCAGCAGCGGGGGCGATGGGTACCCCGTAAGGGAAAAACTGTTTTTT.

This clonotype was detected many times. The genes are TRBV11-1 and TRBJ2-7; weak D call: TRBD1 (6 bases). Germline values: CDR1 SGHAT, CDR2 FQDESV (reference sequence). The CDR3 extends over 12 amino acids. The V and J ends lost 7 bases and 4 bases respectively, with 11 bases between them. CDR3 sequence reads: CASTQTGYEQYF. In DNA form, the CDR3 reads TGTGCCAGCACCCAGACAGGTTACGAGCAGTACTTC. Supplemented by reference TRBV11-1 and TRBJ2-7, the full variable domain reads EAEVAQSPRYKITEKSQAVAFWCDPISGHATLYWYRQILGQGPELLVQFQDESVVDDSQLPKDRFSAERLKGVDSTLKIQPAELGDSAMYLCASTQTGYEQYFGPGTRLTVT.

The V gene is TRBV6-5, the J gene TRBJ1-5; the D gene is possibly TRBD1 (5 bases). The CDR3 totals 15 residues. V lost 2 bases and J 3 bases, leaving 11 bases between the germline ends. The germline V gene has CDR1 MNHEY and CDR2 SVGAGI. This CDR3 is CASSYAAGSNQPQHF. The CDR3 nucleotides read TGTGCCAGCAGTTACGCTGCAGGGTCCAATCAGCCCCAGCATTTT.

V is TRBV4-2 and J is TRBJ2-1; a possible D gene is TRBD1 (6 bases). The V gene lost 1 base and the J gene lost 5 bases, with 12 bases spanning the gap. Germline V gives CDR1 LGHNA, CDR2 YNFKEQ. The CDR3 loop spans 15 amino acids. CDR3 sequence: CASSQGGRGDNEQFF. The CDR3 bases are TGTGCCAGCAGCCAAGGGGGCAGGGGAGACAATGAGCAGTTCTTC.

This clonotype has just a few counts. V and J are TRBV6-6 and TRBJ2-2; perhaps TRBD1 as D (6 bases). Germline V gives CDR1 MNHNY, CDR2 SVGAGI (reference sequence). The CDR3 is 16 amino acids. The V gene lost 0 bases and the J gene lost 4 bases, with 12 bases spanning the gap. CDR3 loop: CASSYSNDRPTGELFF. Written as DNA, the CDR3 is TGTGCCAGCAGTTACTCGAATGACAGGCCCACCGGGGAGCTGTTTTTT.

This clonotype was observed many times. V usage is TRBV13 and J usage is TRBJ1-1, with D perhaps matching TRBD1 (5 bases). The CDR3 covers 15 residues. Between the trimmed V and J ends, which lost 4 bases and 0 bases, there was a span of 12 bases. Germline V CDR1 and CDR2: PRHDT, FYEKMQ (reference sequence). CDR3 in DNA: TGTGCCAGCAGCTGGGGTGGGGGGATGAACACTGAAGCTTTCTTT. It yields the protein CASSWGGGMNTEAFF.

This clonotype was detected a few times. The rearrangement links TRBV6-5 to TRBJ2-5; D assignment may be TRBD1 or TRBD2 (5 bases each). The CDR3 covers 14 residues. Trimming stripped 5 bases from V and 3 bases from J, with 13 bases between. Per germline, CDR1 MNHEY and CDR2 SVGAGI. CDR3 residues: CASSNRDGEETQYF. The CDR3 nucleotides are TGTGCCAGCAGTAACCGGGACGGAGAAGAGACCCAGTACTTC.

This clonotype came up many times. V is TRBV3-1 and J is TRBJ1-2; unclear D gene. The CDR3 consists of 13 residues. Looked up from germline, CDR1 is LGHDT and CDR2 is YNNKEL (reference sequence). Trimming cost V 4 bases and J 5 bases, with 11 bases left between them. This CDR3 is CASSPTDSYGYTF. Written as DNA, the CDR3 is TGTGCCAGCAGCCCGACGGATTCTTATGGCTACACCTTC.

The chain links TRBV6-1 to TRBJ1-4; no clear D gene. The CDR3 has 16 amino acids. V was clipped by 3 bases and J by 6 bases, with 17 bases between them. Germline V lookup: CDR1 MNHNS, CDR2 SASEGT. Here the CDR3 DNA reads TGTGCCAGCAGTGAGACAAGTAGGCGTCCGGATGAAAAACTGTTTTTT. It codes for CASSETSRRPDEKLFF.

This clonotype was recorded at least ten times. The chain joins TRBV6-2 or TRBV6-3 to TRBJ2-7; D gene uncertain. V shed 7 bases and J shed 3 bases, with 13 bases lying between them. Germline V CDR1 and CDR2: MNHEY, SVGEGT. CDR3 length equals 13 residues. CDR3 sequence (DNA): TGTGCCAGCACTGGCATACTCCACTACGAGCAGTACTTC. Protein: CASTGILHYEQYF.